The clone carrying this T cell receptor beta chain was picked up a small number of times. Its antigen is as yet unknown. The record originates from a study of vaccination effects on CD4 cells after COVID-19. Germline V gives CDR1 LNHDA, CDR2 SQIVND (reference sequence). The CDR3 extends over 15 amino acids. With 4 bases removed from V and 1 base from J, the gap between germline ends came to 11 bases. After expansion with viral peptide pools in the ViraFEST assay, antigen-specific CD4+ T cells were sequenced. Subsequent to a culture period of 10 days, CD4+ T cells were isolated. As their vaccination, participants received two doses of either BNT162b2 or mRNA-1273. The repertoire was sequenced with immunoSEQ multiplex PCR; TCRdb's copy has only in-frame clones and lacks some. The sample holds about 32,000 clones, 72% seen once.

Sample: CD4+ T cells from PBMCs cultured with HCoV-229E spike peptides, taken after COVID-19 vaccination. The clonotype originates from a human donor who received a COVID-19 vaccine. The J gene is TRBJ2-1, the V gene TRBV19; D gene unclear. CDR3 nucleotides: TGTGCCAGTAGTAATTGGTTCCGGTCCTACAATGAGCAGTTCTTC. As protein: CASSNWFRSYNEQFF.